The 26 T cell receptor beta chains below all came from one sample that was sequenced in a study of OX40 agonist ivuxolimab in advanced cancers. The protocol used for the library was the immunoSEQ multiplex PCR assay. What TCRdb holds here is the immuneACCESS table cut down to in-frame rearrangements. Part of the clones is not present; checked against another copy, under half of the missing clones reflect an unresolved V gene, and the others are unexplained. Across this sample there are over 80,000 clones, with around four fifths seen only once. The top ten constitute 0.75% to 0.85% of the sample. The sample consisted of CD4+ or CD8+ T cells sorted from blood, taken in a trial of the OX40 agonist ivuxolimab. These receptors all come from an adult with an advanced solid tumor such as melanoma, head and neck, liver or kidney cancer.

The V and J genes are TRBV7-2 and TRBJ2-5, with D possibly matching TRBD2 (7 bases). Deletions cut 1 base from V and 5 bases from J, with 8 bases between. The germline V gene has CDR1 SGHTA and CDR2 FQGNSA. CDR3 length equals 13 residues. CDR3 region: CASSLGGGETQYF. The CDR3 DNA sequence: TGTGCCAGCAGCTTAGGGGGGGGCGAGACCCAGTACTTC.

The chain is built from TRBV18 and TRBJ2-2; TRBD1 agrees at 9 bases. Unmatched junction bases numbered 11, after V lost 4 bases and J lost 2 bases. The CDR3 totals 18 residues. CDR1 is KGHSH, CDR2 LQKENI, per germline. As DNA, the CDR3 is TGTGCCAGCTCACGATCCCTATCGGGACAGGGTAACACCGGGGAGCTGTTTTTT. Encoded protein: CASSRSLSGQGNTGELFF.

This clone is medium-sized by share. This chain uses TRBV7-2 with TRBJ1-2, with D unresolved. Trimming shortened V by 2 bases and J by 4 bases, and 14 bases separated the two germline ends. The CDR3 loop spans 15 amino acids. Germline V CDR1 and CDR2: SGHTA, FQGNSA. The CDR3 region has the DNA TGTGCCAGCAGCTTACCCCCCGACGGTACCTATGGCTACACCTTC. Translated, it gives CASSLPPDGTYGYTF. Together with reference TRBV7-2 and TRBJ1-2, the CDR3 gives the full variable domain: GAGVSQSPSNKVTEKGKDVELRCDPISGHTALYWYRQSLGQGLEFLIYFQGNSAPDKSGLPSDRFSAERTGGSVSTLTIQRTQQEDSAVYLCASSLPPDGTYGYTFGSGTRLTVV.

In nucleotides, the CDR3 is TGTGCCAGCTCACCACCCAGCATAAGCACAGATACGCAGTATTTT. As protein: CASSPPSISTDTQYF. The chain uses TRBV18 and TRBJ2-3; D not certain. V shed 0 bases and J shed 0 bases, with 7 bases lying between them. The V gene's germline CDR1 is KGHSH and CDR2 LQKENI. This CDR3 comprises 15 residues.

The gene calls are TRBV9 and TRBJ1-1; possible D gene TRBD1, 6 bases. V was pared by 4 bases and J by 3 bases, with 16 bases between. Germline values: CDR1 SGDLS, CDR2 YYNGEE. This CDR3 is built from 15 residues. The CDR3 nucleotides read TGTGCCAGCAGCCCCACCGAACAGGGCTACACTGAAGCTTTCTTT. Amino acids: CASSPTEQGYTEAFF.

This clone was detected once. This chain joins TRBV7-2 and TRBJ2-5; D is perhaps TRBD1 (8 bases). Germline V gene lookup returns CDR1 SGHTA and CDR2 FQGNSA. The CDR3 extends over 17 amino acids. Trimming took off 1 base at V and 9 bases at J, with 24 bases between the two ends. CDR3 coding DNA: TGTGCCAGCAGCTTAGTGAGGCTTGGCACAGGGGGGAGGGCCCAGTACTTC. This codes for CASSLVRLGTGGRAQYF.

This rearrangement joins TRBV30 to TRBJ2-7; D not resolved. The germline V and J ends were trimmed by 3 bases and 4 bases, with 10 bases remaining between them. In germline, CDR1 is GTSNPN, CDR2 SVGIG (reference sequence). The CDR3 runs 12 residues. CDR3 DNA: TGTGCCTGGAGGAACTCTGGTTACGAGCAGTACTTC. Its protein is CAWRNSGYEQYF.

The chain recombines TRBV7-2 with TRBJ1-3; 8 bases agree with TRBD1. Germline V gene data show CDR1 as SGHTA and CDR2 as FQGNSA. Trimming removed 5 bases from V and 4 bases from J; junction bases left unmatched: 10. The CDR3 extends over 16 amino acids. The CDR3 sequence: CASSRYSTGAGNTIYF. CDR3 nucleotides: TGTGCCAGCAGCCGATACTCGACAGGGGCAGGAAACACCATATATTTT.

The chain employs TRBV5-1 and TRBJ1-1; D unresolved. Trimming stripped 2 bases from V and 5 bases from J, with 19 bases between. Germline V lookup: CDR1 SGHRS, CDR2 YFSETQ. CDR3 length: 16 residues. The CDR3: CASSFNTASIGTEAFF. The CDR3 region has the DNA TGCGCCAGCAGCTTTAATACAGCCTCAATAGGGACTGAAGCTTTCTTT.

In this sample, this clone turned up a few times. The chain carries TRBV7-9 and TRBJ2-1; D might be TRBD2 (6 bases). Deletions cut 5 bases from V and 9 bases from J, with 17 bases between. This CDR3 region has 14 residues. From germline, CDR1 is SEHNR and CDR2 FQNEAQ (reference sequence). CDR3 sequence reads: CASSPGGGGFEQFF. In nucleotides, the CDR3 is TGTGCCAGCAGCCCCGGGGGAGGAGGGTTTGAGCAGTTCTTC.

The chain is built from TRBV4-2 and TRBJ2-3; D is perhaps TRBD2 (6 bases). V was clipped by 4 bases and J by 6 bases, with 14 bases between them. CDR3 length: 14 amino acids. CDR1 is LGHNA and CDR2 is YNFKEQ in the germline V gene. CDR3 DNA sequence: TGTGCCAGCAGCCGGGGAGGACTCCGCGATACGCAGTATTTT. Translation: CASSRGGLRDTQYF.

The chain joins TRBV27 to TRBJ1-4; 11 bases map to TRBD1. Germline CDR1 and CDR2: MNHEY and SMNVEV (reference sequence). The J segment lost 5 bases and the V segment lost 5 bases, leaving 4 bases of the junction unmatched. This CDR3 spans 15 amino acids. CDR3 in DNA: TGTGCCAGCAGTAAATGGACAGGGGGCAATGAAAAACTGTTTTTT. Amino acids: CASSKWTGGNEKLFF.

The chain is built from TRBV6-4 and TRBJ2-7; 8 bases fit TRBD1. V gave up 4 bases and J gave up 2 bases; unmatched junction bases: 13. This CDR3 is built from 17 residues. Per the germline V gene, CDR1 is MRHNA and CDR2 is SNTAGT. The CDR3, as DNA: TGTGCCAGCAGTGTTCCCTACCTGGGACAGGACACCTACGAGCAGTACTTC. Encoded protein: CASSVPYLGQDTYEQYF.

The gene calls are TRBV7-2 and TRBJ1-5; possible D gene TRBD1, 5 bases. V shed 4 bases and J shed 2 bases, with 12 bases lying between them. The germline V gene encodes CDR1 SGHTA and CDR2 FQGNSA. The CDR3 has 15 residues. The CDR3 bases are TGTGCCAGCAGCTGGGATGGGGGAGGCAATCAGCCCCAGCATTTT. Translation: CASSWDGGGNQPQHF.

J is TRBJ2-3 and V is TRBV2, with D perhaps TRBD2 (7 bases). Germline CDR1 reads SNHLY; CDR2 reads FYNNEI. V lost 5 bases, J lost 2 bases, and 11 bases lay in between. The CDR3 extends over 14 amino acids. DNA of the CDR3: TGTGCCAGCAGTTCGGGGGGCTACACAGATACGCAGTATTTT. Translating it yields CASSSGGYTDTQYF.

The chain combines TRBV27 with TRBJ1-6; D remains ambiguous. CDR3 length: 17 amino acids. Trimming shortened V by 6 bases and J by 0 bases, and 15 bases separated the two germline ends. Germline CDR1 is MNHEY and CDR2 is SMNVEV (reference sequence). CDR3 region: CASSLERTSSYNSPLHF. CDR3 DNA: TGTGCCAGCAGCCTTGAGCGGACGAGCTCCTATAATTCACCCCTCCACTTT.

This clone was detected a few times. This chain links TRBV7-2 with TRBJ1-6; tentatively, D is TRBD1 (6 bases). V was trimmed by 1 base and J by 8 bases, leaving 18 bases between them. The CDR3 loop spans 17 amino acids. The germline gives CDR1 SGHTA, CDR2 FQGNSA. CDR3 in DNA: TGTGCCAGCAGCTTAGTGTTCGGGGGCCGGTGGGATTCACCCCTCCACTTT. Translating gives CASSLVFGGRWDSPLHF.

V usage is TRBV11-2 and J usage is TRBJ1-1; 7 bases map to TRBD1. Germline loops: CDR1 SGHAT, CDR2 FQNNGV. The CDR3 consists of 15 residues. Trimming cost V 4 bases and J 0 bases; bases outside gene matches: 5. The CDR3 sequence is CASSSQDRMNTEAFF. The CDR3 DNA follows: TGTGCCAGCAGCTCCCAGGACAGGATGAACACTGAAGCTTTCTTT.

The V and J genes are TRBV5-4 and TRBJ2-1; 12 bases are a match to TRBD2. Germline CDR1 reads SGHNT; CDR2 reads YYREEE (reference sequence). This CDR3 region has 16 residues. V dropped 2 bases and J dropped 9; count of bases not matched to a gene: 9. The CDR3 bases are TGTGCCAGCAGCTTTAGGCTAGCGGGGGGGCGAGCTGAGCAGTTCTTC. This sequence encodes CASSFRLAGGRAEQFF. Based on the CDR3 plus reference TRBV5-4 and TRBJ2-1, the full variable domain is ETGVTQSPTHLIKTRGQQVTLRCSSQSGHNTVSWYQQALGQGPQFIFQYYREEENGRGNFPPRFSGLQFPNYSSELNVNALELDDSALYLCASSFRLAGGRAEQFFGPGTRLTVL.

The chain carries TRBV7-2 and TRBJ2-6, with 10 bases that match TRBD1. The CDR3 is 18 residues long. CDR1 and CDR2 (germline): SGHTA, FQGNSA. The V and J ends lost 0 bases and 2 bases, in that order; junction bases with no gene match: 4. The CDR3 DNA is TGTGCCAGCAGCTTAGCAAGGACAGGGGGGCCTGGGGCCAACGTCCTGACTTTC. Translation gives CASSLARTGGPGANVLTF.

V gene TRBV4-3 combines with J gene TRBJ1-4, with D tentatively TRBD1 (5 bases). In germline, CDR1 is LGHNA, CDR2 YSLEER. The ends were cut back, 4 bases at V and 1 base at J, with 10 bases in the middle. The CDR3 is made up of 15 amino acids. CDR3 nucleotide sequence: TGCGCCAGCAGCCCCCTGGGGGAAACTAATGAAAAACTGTTTTTT. Amino acid sequence: CASSPLGETNEKLFF.

The chain carries TRBV23-1 and TRBJ1-2; 9 bases are a match to TRBD1. TRBV23-1 is noted as an ORF with a role that remains uncertain. Trimming cost V 3 bases and J 4 bases; bases outside gene matches: 18. There are 19 residues in the CDR3. This CDR3 is CASSHHPAGTGLPGYGYTF. CDR3 in DNA: TGCGCCAGCAGTCATCACCCGGCGGGGACAGGGCTACCCGGCTATGGCTACACCTTC.

This clone is a singleton in its sample. The rearrangement links TRBV9 to TRBJ1-1; D may be TRBD1 (5 bases). Germline V gene sequence: CDR1 SGDLS, CDR2 YYNGEE. This CDR3 is built from 14 residues. The V and J ends lost 4 bases and 3 bases respectively, with 13 bases between them. CDR3: CASSPRGEDTEAFF. In nucleotides, the CDR3 is TGTGCCAGCAGCCCCCGGGGGGAGGACACTGAAGCTTTCTTT.

The chain joins TRBV4-2 to TRBJ1-2, with D perhaps TRBD1 (6 bases). This CDR3 is built from 14 residues. V was trimmed by 4 bases and J by 8 bases, leaving 17 bases between them. Germline values: CDR1 LGHNA, CDR2 YNFKEQ. The chain's CDR3 is CASSRDRQAAGYTF. CDR3 coding DNA: TGTGCCAGCAGCCGGGATCGACAGGCTGCGGGCTACACCTTC.

The V gene is TRBV5-5, the J gene TRBJ2-7; D not resolved. The CDR3 extends over 12 amino acids. CDR1 is SGHKS and CDR2 is YYEKEE in the germline V gene (reference sequence). The V end lost 3 bases, the J end lost 0 bases, and 4 bases lay between the germline ends. The CDR3 DNA is TGTGCCAGCAGCTCGGTCTCCTACGAGCAGTACTTC. Its protein is CASSSVSYEQYF.

This clone turned up a few times. Within the sample, other DNA sequences also encode this same CDR3. The gene calls are TRBV4-2 and TRBJ2-7; D is perhaps TRBD2 (6 bases). This CDR3 is built from 12 residues. Germline V CDR1 and CDR2: LGHNA, YNFKEQ. The V end was cut by 3 bases, the J end by 4 bases, with 7 bases between. The CDR3 DNA sequence: TGTGCCAGCAGCCAGGAGGGGTACGAGCAGTACTTC. It translates to CASSQEGYEQYF.